Described below is a single TCR beta chain sequence and its context. The antigen is unknown. The record originates from a study of cytomegalovirus exposure and HLA in healthy donors. Study results and caveats: Three of the chains that were CMV-associated were confirmed in vitro to be specific for CMV antigens.

The method was immunoSEQ multiplex PCR; TCRdb's version includes in-frame clones alone and lacks a portion of them. The profile shows some 160,000 clones, around 89% of them singletons. This clonotype was sampled from a man younger than 35 in good health and CMV-seronegative. The sample was PBMCs.

The CDR3 reads CASSRGAGVSAFF. The CDR3 bases are TGTGCCAGTAGTAGAGGGGCGGGGGTTTCAGCTTTCTTT. V gene TRBV19 combines with J gene TRBJ1-1, with TRBD1 as a possible D gene (5 bases). The V gene lost 4 bases and the J gene lost 10 bases, with 16 bases spanning the gap. The CDR3 spans 13 residues. In germline, CDR1 is LNHDA, CDR2 SQIVND (reference sequence).